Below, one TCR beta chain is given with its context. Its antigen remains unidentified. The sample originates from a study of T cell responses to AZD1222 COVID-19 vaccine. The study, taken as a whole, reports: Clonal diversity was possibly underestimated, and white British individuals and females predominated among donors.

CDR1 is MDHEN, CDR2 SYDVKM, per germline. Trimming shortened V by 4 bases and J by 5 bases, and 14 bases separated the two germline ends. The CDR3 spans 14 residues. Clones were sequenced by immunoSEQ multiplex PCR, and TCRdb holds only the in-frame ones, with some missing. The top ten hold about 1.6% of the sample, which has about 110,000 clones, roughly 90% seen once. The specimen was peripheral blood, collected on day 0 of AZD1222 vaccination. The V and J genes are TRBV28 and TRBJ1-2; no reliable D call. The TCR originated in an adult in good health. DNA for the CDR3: TGTGCCAGCAGTTGGGGAACAGAGGATTATGGCTACACCTTC. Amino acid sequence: CASSWGTEDYGYTF.